Here is one T cell receptor beta chain with its context. The protocol was immunoSEQ multiplex PCR, while the TCRdb copy is restricted to in-frame clones and leaves out a portion. Here the sample spans approximately 1,500,000 clones, roughly 98% being singletons. The sample is drawn from a study of shared clonotypes between healthy human individuals. This receptor was obtained from a man aged 25 to 40 in good health. The sample taken for sequencing was naive CD4+ T cells sorted from blood. Regarding subset: CD45RA+ positively selected.

The chain's CDR3 is CASSQSGRENIQYF. For the CDR3, the DNA is TGCGCCAGCAGTCAATCTGGCAGGGAAAACATTCAGTACTTC. This chain links TRBV23-1 with TRBJ2-4; D possibly corresponds to TRBD1 (5 bases). TRBV23-1 is an ORF for which the function is uncertain. CDR3 length: 14 residues. Trimming shortened V by 0 bases and J by 5 bases, and 8 bases separated the two germline ends.